The present TCR beta chain was sequenced within a study of follicular helper T cells after annual influenza vaccination. Study at large: Blood was drawn on days 0, 7 and 28 after vaccination. Some donors were sampled over the 2013-2014, 2014-2015 and 2015-2016 vaccinations.

CDR3 size: 15 residues. Assay used: immunoSEQ multiplex PCR; TCRdb lists only in-frame clones, some missing. The sample lists about 6,000 clones; 82% were seen once. Stated time point: 2015-2016 season, pre-vaccination. The clonotype originates from an adult who received the influenza vaccine. This rearrangement joins TRBV21-1 to TRBJ2-5; no DNA check was done on the table's D call, TRBD1. TRBV21-1 corresponds to a pseudogene. Sequencing was performed on CXCR5- memory CD4+ T cells sorted from blood, taken on the day of influenza vaccination. CDR3 in amino acids: CASSKLNRGLETQYF. The CDR3 nucleotides read TGTGCCAGCAGCAAATTGAACAGGGGGCTTGAGACCCAGTACTTC.